This paragraph reports one T cell receptor beta chain. This specimen comes from a study of blood T cell repertoires in COVID-19. On the study more broadly: Acute and convalescent COVID-19 specimens originated in the United States, Italy and Spain.

As processed by the authors: It was from reference gene primer amplification that nucleated cell counts were estimated. The method was immunoSEQ multiplex PCR; TCRdb's version includes in-frame clones alone and lacks a portion of them. From that table come the V and J calls and clone size; the DNA was used to work out D and trimming. Counted here are hundreds of thousands of clones, approximately 89% occurring once; the ten biggest clones make up more than 9%. This study enrolled people aged about 18 to 100 from roughly 22 US geographic areas. Two negative PCRs, clearance, or symptom resolution had been documented for recovered Cohort 3 donors. Sequenced input: PBMCs or T cells enriched from blood (not recorded which). The sequence was collected from a woman aged 25-40 years who had recovered from COVID-19.

The CDR3 DNA reads as TGTGCCACCAGTGAGGCTGGGACAGGGCTGTATGGCTACACCTTC. This encodes CATSEAGTGLYGYTF. The chain combines TRBV24-1 with TRBJ1-2; 9 bases are shared with TRBD1. The CDR3 loop spans 15 amino acids. Germline loops: CDR1 KGHDR, CDR2 SFDVKD. Germline trimming cut 4 bases from V and 5 bases from J; bases unmatched to any gene: 7.